This TCR beta chain is from a study of T-cell memory formation after mild COVID-19 (dated by TCRdb to about 2021). Broadly, across the study: TCR sequence clusters from the two donors were largely donor specific. In two donors, T-cell clones that expanded and contracted after mild COVID-19 were followed by sequencing TCRalpha and TCRbeta repertoires longitudinally. Two young, previously healthy adult volunteers, one female and one male, were included in the cohort.

Instrument used: Illumina NovaSeq 6000. Using 5'RACE with constant-segment primers, TCRalpha and TCRbeta cDNA libraries were constructed, with sample barcodes and unique molecular identifiers added in the process. RNA was extracted from every sample with Trizol reagent. Libraries were amplified in two PCR steps, with a second sample barcode and Illumina TruSeq adapters added in the second step. Libraries were sequenced on an Illumina NovaSeq with 2 x 150 bp paired-end reads. As for how the authors treated the data: Reads were demultiplexed and collapsed into UMI-guided consensus sequences with migec v1.2.7. Using mixcr v2.1.11, UMI consensuses were aligned to TRA and TRB V and J templates and then assembled into clonotypes. Clonotypes were classified as expanded or contracted when called significant by both edgeR and NoisET, with noise models trained on biological replicates. edgeR calls used a false discovery rate-adjusted p below 0.01 and a log2 fold-change threshold of 1. As an exploratory analysis of dynamics, PCA with hierarchical clustering was applied to max-normalized trajectories of the 1000 most abundant clonotypes. The CD4 or CD8 phenotype of responding clones was assigned using the separately sequenced CD4+ and CD8+ repertoires. TCRdb's own reprocessing of the public reads used fastp at Q25 and MiXCR and kept productive beta chains. Each record represents a unique CDR3 protein, reported with the most common genes and DNA among its rows. These V and J calls rely on TCRdb rather than the paper's analysis. The sample table holds 130,000 to 150,000 distinct CDR3 sequences, of which about 5.5% were seen once. The ten largest clones take up around 2% of the sample.

Its CDR3 holds 14 amino acids, cysteine through phenylalanine. The sequence is cut down to CDR3 DNA, 42 bases in frame from base 1. The V and J ends are trimmed by 5 bases and 5 bases, leaving 13 bases between them. CDR1 MNHEY and CDR2 SVGAGI were looked up in the germline V gene. Ficoll-Paque density gradient centrifugation was the method used to isolate PBMCs. In regard to this clonotype: The specificity of this receptor is unknown. A much more abundant neighbour one base away suggests this may be a read error.

The study at large found these results: Clones contracting from day 15 to 85 had balanced CD4/CD8 phenotypes, while a second wave expanding from day 15 to 37 was biased towards CD4+. Some responding clones were found in pre-infection memory, which suggests that pre-existing cross-reactive memory T cells took part in the SARS-CoV-2 response. The second-wave clones that peaked on day 37 were not confirmed to be SARS-CoV-2 specific. The study included only a couple of mild cases, and larger cohorts that include severe cases with pre-infection samples were judged to be necessary. Contracting CD4+ clones appeared mostly in the CM and EM memory subsets, whereas CD8+ clones were enriched in EMRA.

The chain uses TRBV6-5 and TRBJ2-1, with the D gene uncertain. This receptor was obtained from an adult woman who had mild COVID-19 (a few samples of this study predate the infection). The sample titles of this study are shuffled in the database, so cell type and time point are left out; the donor was told from shared clones. The sequencing sample was made of PBMCs or a T cell subset sorted from them (not recorded which). The DNA sequence is as follows: TGTGCCAGCAGTCTCCCCTCGGGCCACAATGAGCAGTTCTTC. Translated, this gives CASSLPSGHNEQFF.